This TCR beta chain was captured in a study of Graves' ophthalmopathy and Graves' hyperthyroidism (dated by TCRdb to between 2017 and 2018). A note on the overall study: Peripheral blood was collected at initial diagnosis, before any treatment. Following sample collection, hyperthyroidism patients were given methimazole at a starting dose of 30 mg daily, and ophthalmopathy patients were given high-dose intravenous methylprednisolone. In total, around 140 blood samples were TCR-sequenced: fewer than 50 ophthalmopathy, over 70 hyperthyroidism and roughly 17 hyperthyroidism-to-ophthalmopathy patients. The study used signatures of the TCR beta repertoire to tell Graves' ophthalmopathy apart from Graves' hyperthyroidism and to predict which patients would progress to ophthalmopathy. The independent validation cohort included 18 to 20 hyperthyroidism patients plus 17 patients who later progressed from hyperthyroidism to ophthalmopathy. In five to seven hyperthyroidism patients, T-cell repertoires of thyroid tissue and blood were compared. To explore V-J signatures that separate ophthalmopathy from hyperthyroidism, a discovery set of about a hundred patients was enrolled, consisting of approximately 45 with ophthalmopathy and 55 to 65 with stable hyperthyroidism. For training and testing, the 100 or so patients in the discovery cohort were randomly divided in a 7:3 ratio. What the study reported, not specific to this receptor: Among expanded thyroid clonotypes with frequency above 0.001, most also showed up in blood, which suggests that blood repertoires may reflect the thyroid immune response. In cross-validation, the 13-signature model distinguished ophthalmopathy from stable hyperthyroidism with about 89% sensitivity and roughly 81% specificity, while in the test set the corresponding values were roughly 80% and 75%. No statistical method was used to set the sample size in advance, and the investigators knew which group each participant was assigned to. In validation, the model predicted ophthalmopathy progression with 55% to 71% sensitivity and less than 80% specificity; some 13 predicted patients were CT-confirmed with GO in a median of approximately 6.5 months.

Stable hyperthyroidism was defined as no progression to ophthalmopathy within 18 months of follow-up. Hyperthyroidism patients were newly diagnosed, with disease duration under 2 months, and aged 18 to 65 years. Patients with other autoimmune diseases, uncontrolled infections, pregnancy or lactation were excluded from the study. Clinical symptoms, serum thyroxine, TRAb, thyroid ultrasound and orbital computed tomography were used for diagnosis. Ficoll-Paque density gradient centrifugation was used to isolate PBMCs from about 10 ml of fresh peripheral blood. Trizol reagent was used to extract the total RNA, and its quality was then checked on an Agilent 2100 Bioanalyzer. On this clonotype: Which antigen it targets is not known. The input lacks base qualities; no much larger clone sits a single base away.

V loses 5 bases at its end and J loses 6 bases; junction bases beyond the gene matches: 9. The CDR1 and CDR2 encoded by the germline V gene are MDHEN and SYDVKM. The CDR3 numbers 14 residues from cysteine through phenylalanine. The DNA shown is the 42-base CDR3, in frame from base 1. TCR beta CDR3 regions were amplified from RNA transcripts for repertoire sequencing. HTBI primers and the Qiagen OneStep RT-PCR kit were used in a first-round RT-PCR, which was followed by a second-round multiplex PCR, size selection and purification. Sequencing of the libraries was carried out on an Illumina HiSeq2000 in paired-end mode with 100 bp reads. From the authors' description of their analysis: SOAPnuke was used for read processing, and reads with adapters, uncalled bases, a mean Phred below 15, or no exact constant-primer or identifier match were discarded. COPE v1.2.5 was used to merge the high-quality paired reads. Clonotypes were defined as unique nucleotide sequences and were aligned to IMGT TRB V, D and J references using MiTCR v1.1. Only V-J combinations with frequency above 0.0001 were analysed, covering approximately 99% of repertoires. A TCR clonal expansion and chaos score per V-J combination was defined as the ratio of F50 clonal expansion to chaos observed in the TCRdist matrix. Welch's t-statistics and random forest were used to reduce the features to 10 to 15 V-J combinations, which were then used as input to a naive Bayes classifier. Thyroid-blood repertoire similarity was quantified with the Morisita-Horn index. TCRdb trimmed public reads at Q25 via fastp, called clones via MiXCR and kept in-frame beta chains. Rows with a matching CDR3 protein are joined into one entry that keeps the most common DNA and genes. TCRdb's processing, not the authors', yielded these V and J calls. In all, the sample holds hundreds of thousands of distinct CDR3 sequences, and 22% of those were seen once. Of the sample, roughly 7.4% falls within the top ten clones.

The rearrangement joined TRBV28 to TRBJ2-5; 7 bases in the junction line up with TRBD1. The receptor was derived from a woman aged 18-29 years with stable Graves' hyperthyroidism. Some clones in this sample may be carry-over from other donors' samples. Donor details come from another sample of the same person, matched by shared clones. Sequenced input: peripheral blood. The nucleotide sequence is TGTGCCAGCAGTGCTACAGGGGCCCCCAAGACCCAGTACTTC. Its protein reads: CASSATGAPKTQYF.